Presented here are 32 T cell receptor beta chains from one specimen sequenced in a study of shared clonotypes between healthy human individuals. Naive CD8 populations comprised CD45RO-negative cells positively selected for CCR7, excluding terminally differentiated effector memory CD45RA+ cells. Clones were sequenced by immunoSEQ multiplex PCR, and TCRdb holds only the in-frame ones, with some missing. The data show roughly 2.1 million clones, with approximately 94% seen just once and about 1.5% held by the top ten. Specimen: naive CD8+ T cells from PBMCs. The receptors stem from a man between 18 and 29 years old in good health. Some clones in this sample may be carry-over from other donors' samples.

This chain connects TRBV29-1 to TRBJ1-2; TRBD1 matches at 7 bases. J gave up 4 bases and V 3 bases, and 5 bases lay outside the gene matches. The CDR3 consists of 13 residues. Germline V gene sequence: CDR1 SQVTM, CDR2 ANQGSEA. The CDR3 reads CSVEGGTVYGYTF. The CDR3 DNA reads TGCAGCGTTGAGGGGGGGACAGTCTATGGCTACACCTTC. The full variable domain, rest sourced from reference TRBV29-1 and TRBJ1-2, is SAVISQKPSRDICQRGTSLTIQCQVDSQVTMMFWYRQQPGQSLTLIATANQGSEATYESGFVIDKFPISRPNLTFSTLTVSNMSPEDSSIYLCSVEGGTVYGYTFGSGTRLTVV.

This chain uses TRBV28 with TRBJ2-5; D is uncertain. Per germline, CDR1 MDHEN and CDR2 SYDVKM. This CDR3 is 12 amino acids long. The V and J ends lost 3 bases and 1 base respectively, with 3 bases between them. The CDR3 DNA reads as TGTGCCAGCAGTTTTTTCCAAGAGACCCAGTACTTC. Its translation: CASSFFQETQYF.

This chain joins TRBV27 and TRBJ2-7; 7 bases fit TRBD1. The CDR3 has 15 residues. The germline CDR1 and CDR2 sequences are MNHEY and SMNVEV (reference sequence). Germline trimming cut 4 bases from V and 0 bases from J; bases unmatched to any gene: 6. The CDR3 DNA sequence: TGTGCCAGCAGTTCCCTCCGGGACAGCTCCTACGAGCAGTACTTC. It yields the protein CASSSLRDSSYEQYF.

The gene calls are TRBV6-1 and TRBJ1-4, with D unresolved. The CDR3 totals 16 residues. Germline loops: CDR1 MNHNS, CDR2 SASEGT. Trimming removed 0 bases from V and 2 bases from J, with 10 bases in between. The CDR3 region is CASSEALRSTNEKLFF. CDR3 coding DNA: TGTGCCAGCAGTGAAGCGTTACGTAGCACTAATGAAAAACTGTTTTTT.

The V gene is TRBV9, the J gene TRBJ1-1; the D is unclear. This CDR3 comprises 15 residues. Trimming removed 4 bases from V and 0 bases from J, with 13 bases in between. The V gene's germline CDR1 is SGDLS and CDR2 YYNGEE. CDR3 nucleotide sequence: TGTGCCAGCAGCCCCCGAGGAGTCATGAACACTGAAGCTTTCTTT. Encoded protein: CASSPRGVMNTEAFF.

Concerning this clone itself: This sample includes further DNA sequences coding for the same CDR3. The chain carries TRBV9 and TRBJ2-7; 7 bases are a match to TRBD1. The trim removed 2 bases at V and 3 bases at J, leaving 5 bases unmatched. The CDR3 is 14 amino acids. Germline values: CDR1 SGDLS, CDR2 YYNGEE. The CDR3 DNA follows: TGTGCCAGCAGCGTGGGGGACAGTAGCTACGAGCAGTACTTC. It encodes CASSVGDSSYEQYF.

The chain employs TRBV29-1 and TRBJ1-2, with D tentatively TRBD1 (6 bases). The V gene's germline CDR1 is SQVTM and CDR2 ANQGSEA. Trimming stripped 4 bases from V and 11 bases from J, with 14 bases between. The CDR3 sequence is 11 residues long. In DNA form, the CDR3 reads TGCAGCGTTGGGGGGCAGGGAATATACACCTTC. Its protein product is CSVGGQGIYTF.

The V gene is TRBV7-9, the J gene TRBJ1-2, with 7 bases fitting TRBD1. The CDR3 runs 15 residues. V dropped 6 bases and J dropped 3; count of bases not matched to a gene: 10. The germline V gene encodes CDR1 SEHNR and CDR2 FQNEAQ (reference sequence). CDR3 nucleotides: TGTGCCAGCAGACCAACCGGGACAGCTTACTATGGCTACACCTTC. Translating gives CASRPTGTAYYGYTF.

Worth noting for this clone: Other DNA sequences from this sample encode an identical CDR3 as well. The chain recombines TRBV27 with TRBJ2-7; weak D call: TRBD2 (6 bases). Trimming left V 6 bases short and J 4 bases short, with 7 bases between. The V gene's germline CDR1 is MNHEY and CDR2 SMNVEV (reference sequence). The CDR3 sequence is 11 residues long. The CDR3 region is CASRGGYEQYF. The CDR3 nucleotides read TGTGCCAGCAGAGGAGGGTACGAGCAGTACTTC.

The V and J genes are TRBV27 and TRBJ2-7; D perhaps matches TRBD1 (6 bases). CDR3 size: 14 residues. Germline V CDR1 and CDR2: MNHEY, SMNVEV (reference sequence). Deletions cut 6 bases from V and 6 bases from J, with 18 bases between. In DNA, the CDR3 is TGTGCCAGCAGCCAGACCAACAGGGTTCTCGAGCAGTACTTC. It specifies CASSQTNRVLEQYF.

The genes are TRBV14 and TRBJ1-1; perhaps TRBD1 as D (5 bases). Deletions cut 4 bases from V and 1 base from J, with 10 bases between. Germline assignment: CDR1 SGHDN and CDR2 FVKESK. CDR3 length equals 14 residues. CDR3 nucleotide sequence: TGTGCCAGCAGCCGGGGGATACAGAACACTGAAGCTTTCTTT. Protein product: CASSRGIQNTEAFF. Looking up the rest from reference TRBV14 and TRBJ1-1 gives the full variable domain: EAGVTQFPSHSVIEKGQTVTLRCDPISGHDNLYWYRRVMGKEIKFLLHFVKESKQDESGMPNNRFLAERTGGTYSTLKVQPAELEDSGVYFCASSRGIQNTEAFFGQGTRLTVV.

J is TRBJ2-7 and V is TRBV6-1, with D hard to call. Germline CDR1 reads MNHNS; CDR2 reads SASEGT. CDR3 length equals 15 residues. The ends were cut back, 2 bases at V and 4 bases at J, with 15 bases in the middle. As DNA, the CDR3 is TGTGCCAGCAGTGAACGCCCCAGGTCCCCATACGAGCAGTACTTC. Translation: CASSERPRSPYEQYF.

The chain recombines TRBV18 with TRBJ2-5, with 7 bases aligning to TRBD1. From germline, CDR1 is KGHSH and CDR2 LQKENI. CDR3 length: 13 residues. Trimming took 3 bases from V and 4 from J; bases not matched to a gene: 2. The CDR3, as DNA: TGTGCCAGCTCACCCCGACAGGGAGAGACCCAGTACTTC. It is translated as CASSPRQGETQYF.

The gene calls are TRBV4-3 and TRBJ2-4; D is unresolved. CDR1 and CDR2 from the germline V gene are LGHNA and YSLEER. This CDR3 region has 16 residues. V was pared by 3 bases and J by 8 bases, with 20 bases between. The CDR3 nucleotides read TGCGCCAGCAGCCAGCTAAACCGGGCCCCAGGTCACATTCAGTACTTC. Its protein is CASSQLNRAPGHIQYF.

This clone showed up just once. The gene calls are TRBV27 and TRBJ1-3; tentative D call: TRBD1 (5 bases). Germline CDR1 MNHEY, CDR2 SMNVEV (reference sequence). Trimming took off 3 bases at V and 2 bases at J, with 14 bases between the two ends. This CDR3 spans 16 amino acids. CDR3 nucleotides: TGTGCCAGCAGTTTGAGAGGGACTTTCACTGGAAACACCATATATTTT. Translation: CASSLRGTFTGNTIYF.

About this clone: Other DNA sequences of this sample code for an identical CDR3. The chain employs TRBV4-1 and TRBJ2-1, with 11 bases lining up with TRBD2. CDR3 size: 15 residues. Germline V gene sequence: CDR1 MGHRA, CDR2 YSYEKL. V trimming: 4 bases; J trimming: 7 bases; junction bases outside the gene matches: 6. CDR3 DNA sequence: TGCGCCAGCAGCCTCGGGACTAGCGGCAAAAATGAGCAGTTCTTC. This gives the protein CASSLGTSGKNEQFF.

This clone appeared once. The chain is built from TRBV5-1 and TRBJ1-2, with D maybe TRBD1 (5 bases). V lost 4 bases to trimming and J lost 8 bases, with 30 bases between them. The germline V gene encodes CDR1 SGHRS and CDR2 YFSETQ. This CDR3 comprises 18 residues. The CDR3 region is CASSPAGTSTLVGNGYTF. For the CDR3, the DNA is TGCGCCAGCAGCCCCGCTGGGACTTCAACCCTAGTGGGTAACGGCTACACCTTC.

The chain uses TRBV27 and TRBJ1-3, with 7 bases fitting TRBD1. CDR1 and CDR2 (germline): MNHEY, SMNVEV (reference sequence). There are 15 residues in the CDR3. The junction had 9 bases not matched to a gene; V was cut back by 6 bases and J by 4 bases. The CDR3 region has the DNA TGTGCCAGCAGCCCCAGACAGGGTCTCGGAAACACCATATATTTT. Protein sequence: CASSPRQGLGNTIYF.

The chain couples TRBV30 to TRBJ2-7; D remains unclear. The CDR3 contains 13 residues. The V gene lost 1 base and the J gene lost 0 bases, with 7 bases spanning the gap. Per the germline V gene, CDR1 is GTSNPN and CDR2 is SVGIG (reference sequence). Here the CDR3 DNA reads TGTGCCTGGAGTGACTGGAGCTCCTACGAGCAGTACTTC. This codes for CAWSDWSSYEQYF.

A single count supports this clone. This chain connects TRBV4-1 to TRBJ2-7; D call uncertain. The V gene's germline CDR1 is MGHRA and CDR2 YSYEKL. V was cut by 0 bases and J by 3 bases, with 9 bases left in between. The CDR3 consists of 14 residues. In DNA form, the CDR3 reads TGCGCCAGCAGCCAAGATAAGGGTGGCTACGAGCAGTACTTC. This encodes CASSQDKGGYEQYF.

The chain links TRBV27 to TRBJ2-7; the D gene is possibly TRBD1 (6 bases). Germline values: CDR1 MNHEY, CDR2 SMNVEV (reference sequence). The CDR3 consists of 15 residues. V lost 5 bases, J lost 2 bases, and 16 bases lay in between. The CDR3 DNA sequence: TGTGCCAGCAGTCCCAGGGGCGGACCCACCTACGAGCAGTACTTC. It is translated as CASSPRGGPTYEQYF.

The chain recombines TRBV27 with TRBJ1-1; TRBD1 is a possible D gene (5 bases). From germline, CDR1 is MNHEY and CDR2 SMNVEV (reference sequence). The CDR3 loop spans 11 amino acids. Trimming removed 7 bases from V and 8 bases from J, with 11 bases in between. In DNA, the CDR3 is TGTGCCAGCAAGTGGGGCAGAGAAGCTTTCTTT. Its translation is CASKWGREAFF.

The chain combines TRBV27 with TRBJ2-7, with D possibly TRBD1 on 6 matching bases. Trimming took 2 bases from V and 3 from J, leaving 11 bases between them. Per the germline V gene, CDR1 is MNHEY and CDR2 is SMNVEV (reference sequence). The length of the CDR3 is 14 residues. The CDR3 protein is CASSLKETGYEQYF. CDR3 DNA: TGTGCCAGCAGTTTAAAAGAGACAGGCTACGAGCAGTACTTC.

The V call is TRBV7-9, the J call TRBJ2-1; 8 bases fit TRBD2. Trimming at V came to 4 bases and at J to 15 bases, leaving 8 bases not matched to a gene. The CDR3 covers 12 residues. CDR1 SEHNR and CDR2 FQNEAQ come from the germline V gene (reference sequence). The CDR3 DNA reads as TGTGCCAGCAGCTCTGCCAAGCGGGAGAGGTTCTTC. This encodes CASSSAKRERFF.

In this sample, this clone turned up once. Its ends do not fully match the called genes, so a read error is possible. CDR3 DNA: TGTGCCAGCAGTGCGACAGGACTACCAGAGTCCTTC. It is translated as CASSATGLPESF. The V and J genes are TRBV6-1 and TRBJ2-7, with D possibly being TRBD1 or TRBD2 (6 bases each). In germline, CDR1 is MNHNS, CDR2 SASEGT. The CDR3 has 12 amino acids.

The genes are TRBV15 and TRBJ1-4; D gene unclear. Germline CDR1 LNHNV, CDR2 YYDKDF (reference sequence). The CDR3 totals 15 residues. V was cut by 5 bases and J by 8 bases, with 18 bases left in between. For the CDR3, the DNA is TGTGCCACCAGCCCTCGTAGTAATGCCGGCGAAAAACTGTTTTTT. Its translation is CATSPRSNAGEKLFF.

The CDR3 DNA reads as TGTGCCAGCAGCTTAGGCAGGGTTCGGTATGGAAACACCATATATTTT. Amino acids: CASSLGRVRYGNTIYF. The chain uses TRBV11-2 and TRBJ1-3, with D tentatively TRBD1 (5 bases). Germline V gene lookup returns CDR1 SGHAT and CDR2 FQNNGV. CDR3 size: 16 residues. Deletions cut 1 base from V and 3 bases from J, with 13 bases between.

This chain joins TRBV7-9 and TRBJ1-1; 10 bases agree with TRBD1. The CDR3 is made up of 15 amino acids. Germline assignment: CDR1 SEHNR and CDR2 FQNEAQ (reference sequence). The J segment lost 1 base and the V segment lost 5 bases, leaving 4 bases of the junction unmatched. CDR3 coding DNA: TGTGCCAGCAGCGGGACAGGGGACGCGAACACTGAAGCTTTCTTT. It is translated as CASSGTGDANTEAFF.

This chain links TRBV2 with TRBJ2-3, with 10 bases lining up with TRBD1. The CDR3 runs 14 residues. Germline V gives CDR1 SNHLY, CDR2 FYNNEI. Germline trimming cut 7 bases from V and 6 bases from J; bases unmatched to any gene: 7. The CDR3 DNA reads TGTGCCAGCATGGGGACAGGGGCACCCGATACGCAGTATTTT. Its translation is CASMGTGAPDTQYF.

Here the CDR3 reads CASSVRLAGFGNEQFF. The CDR3 coding sequence is TGTGCCAGCAGTGTCCGACTAGCGGGGTTTGGTAATGAGCAGTTCTTC. The chain couples TRBV2 to TRBJ2-1; 11 bases align to TRBD2. This CDR3 comprises 16 residues. V lost 4 bases to trimming and J lost 7 bases; unmatched junction nucleotides: 9. Germline assignment: CDR1 SNHLY and CDR2 FYNNEI.

The rearrangement links TRBV5-1 to TRBJ2-7; TRBD2 is a possible D gene (6 bases). Germline loops: CDR1 SGHRS, CDR2 YFSETQ. The CDR3 runs to 14 residues. With 0 bases removed from V and 1 base from J, the gap between germline ends came to 8 bases. The CDR3 DNA follows: TGCGCCAGCAGCTTGGTGGGACTTTCCTACGAGCAGTACTTC. This codes for CASSLVGLSYEQYF.

The sample holds one count of this clone. The chain employs TRBV29-1 and TRBJ1-5; TRBD1 agrees at 10 bases. After removal of 7 bases from V and 4 bases from J, the junction contained 10 bases not matched to a gene. CDR3 size: 15 residues. CDR1 SQVTM and CDR2 ANQGSEA come from the germline V gene. The CDR3 region has the DNA TGCAGCGCCGAAGAGGACAGGGGGGGAAATCAGCCCCAGCATTTT. It specifies CSAEEDRGGNQPQHF.